This TCR beta chain was retrieved from a study of human T cells and chemical hapten exposure. Study background: Patients received weekly diphenylcyclopropenone doses to the scalp throughout the roughly 23-week study.

Each CDR3 protein is one row after TCRdb ran MiXCR on the RACE reads. This table holds fewer than 80,000 distinct CDR3 sequences, about a tenth found once. Documented time point: patch test 2, 6 weeks after DPC sensitization. Regarding treatment: therapeutic diphenylcyclopropenone sensitization with weekly scalp DPC. The material sequenced was whole blood, taken in connection with sensitization to the hapten diphenylcyclopropenone (DPC). The clonotype comes from a woman in her forties or fifties with alopecia areata. Some clones in this sample may be carry-over from other donors' samples.

The chain's CDR3 is CASSGTSGSYNEQFF. For the CDR3, the DNA is TGTGCCAGCAGTGGCACTAGCGGGAGCTACAATGAGCAGTTCTTC. This chain joins TRBV28 and TRBJ2-1, with 11 bases matching TRBD2. Germline V gene data show CDR1 as MDHEN and CDR2 as SYDVKM. The CDR3 sequence is 15 residues long. Germline trimming cut 5 bases from V and 3 bases from J; bases unmatched to any gene: 3.